The 7 T cell receptor beta chains below come from one sample, sequenced in a study of pediatric ulcerative colitis. Repertoires were generated with immunoSEQ multiplex PCR, while TCRdb's copy carries only in-frame clones and drops some. The table records tens of thousands of clones, 77% of them present only once. The specimen sequenced was blood. These receptors were taken from a boy aged 5-17 years with moderate ulcerative colitis.

This clone was counted between two and nine times. This chain joins TRBV6-6 and TRBJ1-5, with 7 bases that match TRBD1. This CDR3 has 15 residues. V trimming: 5 bases; J trimming: 5 bases; junction bases outside the gene matches: 9. CDR1 and CDR2 (germline): MNHNY, SVGAGI (reference sequence). In DNA, the CDR3 is TGTGCCAGCAGTACCCTAGATACAGGGGATCAGCCCCAGCATTTT. Protein product: CASSTLDTGDQPQHF.

The chain uses TRBV30 and TRBJ1-5, with TRBD1 matching over 8 bases. V lost 3 bases to trimming and J lost 8 bases; unmatched junction nucleotides: 6. Germline CDR1 is GTSNPN and CDR2 is SVGIG (reference sequence). CDR3 size: 13 residues. CDR3 residues: CAWSHRGLEPQHF. DNA for the CDR3: TGTGCCTGGAGCCACAGGGGGTTGGAGCCCCAGCATTTT.

The V gene is TRBV5-1, the J gene TRBJ2-5, with a tentative D call TRBD1 (6 bases). The germline V and J ends were trimmed by 2 bases and 5 bases, with 13 bases remaining between them. Germline lookup yields CDR1 SGHRS and CDR2 YFSETQ. The CDR3 loop spans 14 amino acids. The CDR3, as DNA: TGCGCCAGCAGCTTATATTTAGGGGGTGAGACCCAGTACTTC. Protein product: CASSLYLGGETQYF.

J is TRBJ2-7 and V is TRBV7-9; possible D gene TRBD1, 7 bases. Germline lookup yields CDR1 SEHNR and CDR2 FQNEAQ (reference sequence). The CDR3 is 15 amino acids. Trimming removed 4 bases at V and 5 bases at J, with 18 bases between. This CDR3 reads CASSSRQGLPDEQYF. DNA for the CDR3: TGTGCCAGCAGCTCCCGACAGGGACTGCCCGACGAGCAGTACTTC.

The CDR3 DNA reads as TGTGCCAGCAACAGTCGGGACAGGAGGAAAGAGACCCAGTACTTC. It specifies CASNSRDRRKETQYF. The gene calls are TRBV2 and TRBJ2-5, with TRBD1 identical over 8 bases. With V trimmed by 7 bases and J by 3 bases, 10 bases remained unmatched. The CDR3 loop spans 15 amino acids. Germline values: CDR1 SNHLY, CDR2 FYNNEI.

A single count supports this clone. The rearrangement joins TRBV15 to TRBJ1-1; no definite D call. CDR3 length equals 13 residues. Germline CDR1 and CDR2: LNHNV and YYDKDF (reference sequence). The ends were cut back, 9 bases at V and 2 bases at J, with 13 bases in the middle. In DNA, the CDR3 is TGTGCCACGAGAGGTCCCCTCAACACTGAAGCTTTCTTT. This sequence encodes CATRGPLNTEAFF.

The V and J genes are TRBV6-6 and TRBJ2-1, with D perhaps TRBD2 (6 bases). The germline gives CDR1 MNHNY, CDR2 SVGAGI (reference sequence). V was shortened by 2 bases and J by 9 bases, with 8 bases between the two germline ends. This CDR3 has 12 amino acids. CDR3 sequence (DNA): TGTGCCAGCAGTTACGAGGGAGGTGAGCAGTTCTTC. It encodes CASSYEGGEQFF.